This record concerns one T cell receptor beta chain sequence. While infection was still active, Seattle patients were enrolled and then followed longitudinally. The sample comes from a study of blood T cell repertoires in COVID-19. Some clones are missing from TCRdb's copy, which holds only in-frame ones; the method was immunoSEQ multiplex PCR. The repertoire has fewer than 200,000 clones, 83% of them found once; the top ten carry 6.5% to 8.5%. Germline V gene data show CDR1 as MNHNY and CDR2 as SVGAGI (reference sequence). The ends were cut back, 0 bases at V and 0 bases at J, with 8 bases in the middle. The CDR3 sequence is 15 residues long.

The gene calls are TRBV6-6 and TRBJ1-1, with D unclear. This clonotype was sampled from a woman in her sixties or seventies with COVID-19, enrolled during active disease. Specimen: peripheral blood. CDR3 sequence: CASSYSGPMNTEAFF. The CDR3 coding sequence is TGTGCCAGCAGTTACTCTGGGCCAATGAACACTGAAGCTTTCTTT.